The rows below give T cell receptor beta chains drawn from one sample of a study of blood T cell repertoires in COVID-19. Profiling relied on immunoSEQ multiplex PCR, and the TCRdb table lists in-frame clones only, not all of them. The sample shows 150,000 to 200,000 clones, approximately 90% of them seen only once. The sequenced material came from PBMCs or T cells enriched from blood (not recorded which). The receptors derive from a woman aged 50 to 60 who had recovered from COVID-19. CDR3s include the opening cysteine and the closing phenylalanine or tryptophan. A D gene is named only where the DNA matches it firmly.

v_call	d_call	j_call	cdr3_aa
TRBV19	-	TRBJ1-6	CASSIGRVDNSPLHF
TRBV12-3/TRBV12-4	TRBD2	TRBJ2-5	CASSGRGWETQYF
TRBV6-5	-	TRBJ2-7	CASSYSPRTGTHEQYF
TRBV10-3	TRBD1	TRBJ2-7	CAISAGQGAYEQYF
TRBV27	-	TRBJ1-2	CASSPGLWNYGYTF
TRBV2	-	TRBJ2-7	CASSEWGDGAYEQYF
TRBV19	-	TRBJ2-3	CASSTGASSTDTQYF
TRBV7-9	-	TRBJ1-1	CASSRLGGRLVNTEAFF
TRBV7-9	-	TRBJ1-2	CASSLAGVDYGYTF
TRBV3-1/TRBV3-2	-	TRBJ2-1	CASSARGTLYNEQFF